The text below deals with one TCR beta chain. Its target is unknown. This sample stems from a study of OX40 agonist ivuxolimab in advanced cancers. The CDR3 has 15 amino acids. Germline CDR1 is LGHNA and CDR2 is YSLEER. Trimming pared 1 base from V and 1 base from J, leaving 10 bases between. Autoimmune disease history or systemic immunosuppression excluded patients. Points from the study as a whole: Patients with a partial response at 0.1-3.0 mg/kg had among the lowest clonal expansion.

Using immunoSEQ multiplex PCR, the repertoire was profiled, and TCRdb retains in-frame clones only, with some absent. The sample has about 32,000 clones, 84% seen once. Here the sequenced sample was CD4+ or CD8+ T cells sorted from blood, taken in a trial of the OX40 agonist ivuxolimab. This chain connects TRBV4-3 to TRBJ1-1; unclear D gene. This TCR came from an adult with an advanced solid tumor such as melanoma, head and neck, liver or kidney cancer. The CDR3 is CASSQGPTSNTEAFF. The DNA for the CDR3 is TGCGCCAGCAGCCAAGGGCCTACATCGAACACTGAAGCTTTCTTT.